The table lists the clone carrying this T cell receptor beta chain with a count of one. Its antigen is unidentified. From germline, CDR1 is SNHLY and CDR2 FYNNEI. This CDR3 contains 14 residues. J gave up 4 bases and V 3 bases, and 4 bases lay outside the gene matches. The repertoire was sequenced with immunoSEQ multiplex PCR; TCRdb's copy has only in-frame clones and lacks some. The sample includes about 67,000 clones, about 80% seen only once; the top ten take 5.5%. This specimen belongs to a study of OX40 agonist ivuxolimab in advanced cancers. Study context: Clinicians treated patients with ivuxolimab, an agonistic anti-OX40 (CD134) antibody. Melanoma, hepatocellular carcinoma, head and neck or renal cell cancer occurred in dose-escalation patients. Study-level points and caveats: Among T cells, CD8+ cells averaged more expanded clones than CD4+ cells. Dose levels from 0.1 to 3.0 mg/kg saw CD4+ and CD8+ blood T cells expand clonally by week 6.

This sample comprised CD4+ or CD8+ T cells sorted from blood, obtained in a trial of the OX40 agonist ivuxolimab. This TCR was recovered from an adult with an advanced solid tumor such as melanoma, head and neck, liver or kidney cancer. The genes are TRBV2 and TRBJ1-2; TRBD1 aligns across 8 bases. CDR3 loop: CASSDGQGAYGYTF. Here the CDR3 DNA reads TGTGCCAGCAGTGACGGTCAGGGGGCCTATGGCTACACCTTC.